This T cell receptor beta chain was identified in a study of T cells after yellow fever vaccination. In the study overall: SMART-Seq v4 Ultra Low Input prepared the low-cell-number fractions.

TCRdb independently ran MiXCR on the 5' RACE reads; one entry per CDR3 protein. The repertoire holds under 250,000 distinct CDR3 sequences, less than 3.5% seen once, with 3.2% in the top ten. Study-level findings and limits: A weaker secondary response peaked on day 5, the primary on day 15. Most primary-vaccination clones reappeared after the booster (about 95% CD4, 75% to 90% CD8). High-abundance clonotypes from the bulk population could contaminate FACS-sorted repertoires.

The length of the CDR3 is 15 residues. CDR1 is MNHEY, CDR2 SVGAGI, per germline. J lost 7 bases, V lost 6 bases, and 6 bases had no gene match. The sample holds a few counts of this clonotype. Its antigen remains unknown. The receptor was derived from a man aged 18 to 30 who received the YFV17D yellow fever vaccine. The input for sequencing was CD4+ T cells sorted from PBMCs, taken 10 days after the yellow fever booster vaccination. This chain connects TRBV6-5 to TRBJ2-1; 13 bases fit TRBD2. The CDR3 DNA reads as TGTGCCAGCAGGAACGGACTAGCGGGGGCGAATGAGCAGTTCTTC. This sequence encodes CASRNGLAGANEQFF.